The T cell receptor (beta chain) under discussion was sequenced for a study of vaccination and CD4 T cells after COVID-19. Study-level information: Stimulation used overlapping spike peptides from SARS-CoV-2, HCoV-NL63, HCoV-OC43 and HCoV-229E. Study outcomes and limitations: A relatively small number of convalescent patients were studied, and no early post-infection timepoints were included. Spike mono-reactivity marked 304 of 307 vaccine-specific clones in convalescent patients.

With the Oncomine TCR Beta short-read assay, DNA from cultured CD4+ T cells was sequenced. TCRdb re-analysed the PCR reads in MiXCR, keeping a single row per CDR3 protein. Found here are 8,500 to 9,500 distinct CDR3 sequences, roughly a third of them singletons; the top ten hold roughly two fifths. With respect to this clonotype: Its antigen is unidentified.

V shed 8 bases and J 5 bases; nucleotides not matched to a gene: 11. The CDR3 runs 14 residues. Treatment denoted: approximately 11-day PBMC culture with coronavirus spike peptide pools or control peptides (ViraFEST assay). According to the study, CD4+ T cells from the unexposed donor were gathered ahead of the COVID-19 pandemic (2011-2018). Four cold-coronavirus spikes, along with SARS-CoV-2 S/N, were used to probe unexposed-donor CD4+ T cells, cells permitting. The gene calls are TRBV12-3 or TRBV12-4 and TRBJ2-5, with TRBD2 matching 7 bases. The receptor comes from a human donor in good health. Specimen: CD4+ T cells from blood, cultured in vitro. CDR3 sequence (DNA): TGTGCCAGCCGCCCCGGGACTAATGTGGAGACCCAGTACTTC. Protein sequence: CASRPGTNVETQYF.